The 7 T cell receptor beta chains in this list originate from one sample, sequenced in a study of cytomegalovirus exposure and HLA in healthy donors. The PCR ran on 60 Vbeta and 13 Jbeta primers. The data were produced by immunoSEQ multiplex PCR, yet TCRdb's version contains in-frame clones alone and is incomplete. The table includes 250,000 to 350,000 clones, 86% detected once. What was sequenced was PBMCs. These receptors were taken from a man between 40 and 49 years old in good health and CMV-seropositive.

The rearrangement links TRBV18 to TRBJ2-7; 8 positions agree with TRBD2. The CDR3 sequence is 16 residues long. The ends lost 3 bases at V and 4 bases at J; junction bases unmatched: 11. Germline CDR1 reads KGHSH; CDR2 reads LQKENI. The CDR3 loop reads CASSPPGREGQYEQYF. Here the CDR3 DNA reads TGTGCCAGCTCACCCCCCGGCCGGGAGGGCCAGTACGAGCAGTACTTC.

In nucleotides, the CDR3 is TGTGCCAGCAGCTTCGCCCCGGGATCCTCCTACGAGCAGTACTTC. Translation gives CASSFAPGSSYEQYF. The chain couples TRBV13 to TRBJ2-7; TRBD2 might be the D (5 bases). Germline V lookup: CDR1 PRHDT, CDR2 FYEKMQ (reference sequence). The CDR3 length is 15 residues. Trimming cost V 3 bases and J 0 bases, with 12 bases left between them. The full variable domain, rest sourced from reference TRBV13 and TRBJ2-7, is AAGVIQSPRHLIKEKRETATLKCYPIPRHDTVYWYQQGPGQDPQFLISFYEKMQSDKGSIPDRFSAQQFSDYHSELNMSSLELGDSALYFCASSFAPGSSYEQYFGPGTRLTVT.

This chain joins TRBV19 and TRBJ2-2; D perhaps matches TRBD2 (6 bases). CDR3 size: 15 residues. V lost 7 bases and J 8 bases, leaving 20 bases between the germline ends. Germline V gene lookup returns CDR1 LNHDA and CDR2 SQIVND (reference sequence). The CDR3 here is CASTPGGYNWGELFF. The CDR3 DNA sequence: TGTGCCAGTACCCCCGGGGGTTATAATTGGGGGGAGCTGTTTTTT.

The chain carries TRBV27 and TRBJ2-2, with a possible D match to TRBD1 (5 bases). This CDR3 spans 14 amino acids. CDR1 and CDR2 (germline): MNHEY, SMNVEV (reference sequence). V was clipped by 5 bases and J by 5 bases, with 12 bases between them. CDR3 region: CASSVLGRTGELFF. Here the CDR3 DNA reads TGTGCCAGCAGTGTACTGGGGCGGACCGGGGAGCTGTTTTTT.

This clone was counted once. The chain uses TRBV28 and TRBJ1-1; tentative D call: TRBD1 (6 bases). The V end lost 5 bases, the J end lost 6 bases, and 16 bases lay between the germline ends. Germline values: CDR1 MDHEN, CDR2 SYDVKM. This CDR3 has 14 amino acids. In DNA, the CDR3 is TGTGCCAGCAGTGCTGGGGGCCCGGGCCCTGAAGCTTTCTTT. It is translated as CASSAGGPGPEAFF.

The chain has TRBV6-5 and TRBJ2-7; D is perhaps TRBD2 (5 bases). From germline, CDR1 is MNHEY and CDR2 SVGAGI. This CDR3 spans 14 amino acids. The germline V and J ends were trimmed by 4 bases and 1 base, with 11 bases remaining between them. CDR3 bases: TGTGCCAGCAGTTCCCCGGGAAGGTCCTACGAGCAGTACTTC. Residues: CASSSPGRSYEQYF.

The chain combines TRBV14 with TRBJ1-3; D uncertain. Trimming took 5 bases from V and 0 from J, leaving 14 bases between them. Per germline, CDR1 SGHDN and CDR2 FVKESK. CDR3 length: 16 amino acids. The DNA of the CDR3 is TGTGCCAGCAGCGGATCCACAGCCTTCTCTGGAAACACCATATATTTT. This gives the protein CASSGSTAFSGNTIYF.